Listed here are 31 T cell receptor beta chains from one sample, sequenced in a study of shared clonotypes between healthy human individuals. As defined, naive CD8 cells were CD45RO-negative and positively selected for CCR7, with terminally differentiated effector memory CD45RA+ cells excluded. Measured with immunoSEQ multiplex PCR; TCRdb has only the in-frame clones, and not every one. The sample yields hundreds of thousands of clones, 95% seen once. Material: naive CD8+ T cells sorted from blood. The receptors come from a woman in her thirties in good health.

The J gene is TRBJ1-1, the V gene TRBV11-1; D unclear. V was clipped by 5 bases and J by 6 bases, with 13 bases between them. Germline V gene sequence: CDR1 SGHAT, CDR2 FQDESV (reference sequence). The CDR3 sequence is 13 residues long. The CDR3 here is CASSQYSGPEAFF. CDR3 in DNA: TGTGCCAGCAGCCAATACAGTGGCCCTGAAGCTTTCTTT.

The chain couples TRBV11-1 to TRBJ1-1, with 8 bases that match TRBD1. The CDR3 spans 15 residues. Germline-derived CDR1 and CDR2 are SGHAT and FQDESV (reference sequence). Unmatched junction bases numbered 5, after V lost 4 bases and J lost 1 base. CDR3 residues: CASSWDRLTNTEAFF. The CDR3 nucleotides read TGTGCCAGCAGCTGGGACAGGTTAACGAACACTGAAGCTTTCTTT.

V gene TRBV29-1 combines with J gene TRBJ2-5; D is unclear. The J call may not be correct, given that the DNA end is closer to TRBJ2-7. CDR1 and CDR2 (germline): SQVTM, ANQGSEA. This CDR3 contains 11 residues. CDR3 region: CSVVSIYEQYF. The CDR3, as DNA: TGCAGCGTTGTCTCGATCTACGAGCAGTACTTC.

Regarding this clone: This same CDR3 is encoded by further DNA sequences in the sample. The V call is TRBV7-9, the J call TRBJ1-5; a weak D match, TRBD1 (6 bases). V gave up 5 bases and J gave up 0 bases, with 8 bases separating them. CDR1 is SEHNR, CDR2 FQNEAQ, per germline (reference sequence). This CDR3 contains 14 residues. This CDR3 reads CASSRGGSNQPQHF. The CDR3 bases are TGTGCCAGCAGCAGGGGGGGTAGCAATCAGCCCCAGCATTTT.

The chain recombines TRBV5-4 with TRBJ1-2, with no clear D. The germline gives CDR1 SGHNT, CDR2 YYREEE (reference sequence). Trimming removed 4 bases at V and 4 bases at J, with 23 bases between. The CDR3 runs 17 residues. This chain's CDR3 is CASSPFHSTWTSYGYTF. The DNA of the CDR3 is TGTGCCAGCAGCCCCTTTCATTCGACATGGACGAGCTATGGCTACACCTTC.

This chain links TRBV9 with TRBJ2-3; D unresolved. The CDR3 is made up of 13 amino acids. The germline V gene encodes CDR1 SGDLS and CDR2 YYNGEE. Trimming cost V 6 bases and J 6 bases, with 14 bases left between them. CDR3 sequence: CASTSFPADTQYF. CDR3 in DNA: TGTGCCAGCACGTCTTTTCCCGCGGATACGCAGTATTTT.

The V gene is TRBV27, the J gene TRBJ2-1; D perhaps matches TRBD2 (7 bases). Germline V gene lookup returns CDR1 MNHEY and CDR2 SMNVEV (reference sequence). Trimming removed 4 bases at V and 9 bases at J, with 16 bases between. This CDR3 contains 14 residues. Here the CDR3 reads CASSYRWGGGEQFF. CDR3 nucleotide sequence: TGTGCCAGCAGTTACAGATGGGGAGGGGGTGAGCAGTTCTTC.

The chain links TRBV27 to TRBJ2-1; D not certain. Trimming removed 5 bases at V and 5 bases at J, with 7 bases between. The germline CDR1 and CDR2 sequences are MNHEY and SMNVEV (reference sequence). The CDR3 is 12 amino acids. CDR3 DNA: TGTGCCAGCAGTCCTAACCACAATGAGCAGTTCTTC. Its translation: CASSPNHNEQFF.

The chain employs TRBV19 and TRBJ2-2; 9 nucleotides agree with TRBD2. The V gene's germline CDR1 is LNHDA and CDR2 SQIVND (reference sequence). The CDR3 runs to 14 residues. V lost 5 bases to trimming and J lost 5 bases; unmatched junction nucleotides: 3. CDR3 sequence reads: CASSALAGTGELFF. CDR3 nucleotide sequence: TGTGCCAGTAGTGCCCTAGCGGGGACCGGGGAGCTGTTTTTT.

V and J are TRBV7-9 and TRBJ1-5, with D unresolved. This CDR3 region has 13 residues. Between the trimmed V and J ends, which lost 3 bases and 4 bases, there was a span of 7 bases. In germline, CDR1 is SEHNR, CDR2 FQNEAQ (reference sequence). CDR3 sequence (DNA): TGTGCCAGCAGCTTCGGAATGAATCAGCCCCAGCATTTT. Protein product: CASSFGMNQPQHF.

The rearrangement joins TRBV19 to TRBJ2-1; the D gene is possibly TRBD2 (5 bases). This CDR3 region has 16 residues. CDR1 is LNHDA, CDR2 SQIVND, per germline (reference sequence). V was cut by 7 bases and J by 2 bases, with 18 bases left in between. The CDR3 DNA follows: TGTGCCAGTACCCCAACGCAAATGGGAGCCTACAATGAGCAGTTCTTC. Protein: CASTPTQMGAYNEQFF.

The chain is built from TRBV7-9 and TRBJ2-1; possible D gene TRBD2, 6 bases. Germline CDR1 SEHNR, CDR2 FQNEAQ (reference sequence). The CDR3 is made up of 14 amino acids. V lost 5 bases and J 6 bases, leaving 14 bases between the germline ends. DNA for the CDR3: TGTGCCAGCAGCCGGAGGGAAAAATCCAATGAGCAGTTCTTC. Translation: CASSRREKSNEQFF.

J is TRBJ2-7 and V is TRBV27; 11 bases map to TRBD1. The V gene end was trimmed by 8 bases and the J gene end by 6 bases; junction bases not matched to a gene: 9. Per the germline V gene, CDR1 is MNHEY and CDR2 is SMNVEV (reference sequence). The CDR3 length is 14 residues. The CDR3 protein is CASHPGQGVVEQYF. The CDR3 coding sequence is TGTGCCAGCCATCCGGGACAGGGGGTAGTCGAGCAGTACTTC.

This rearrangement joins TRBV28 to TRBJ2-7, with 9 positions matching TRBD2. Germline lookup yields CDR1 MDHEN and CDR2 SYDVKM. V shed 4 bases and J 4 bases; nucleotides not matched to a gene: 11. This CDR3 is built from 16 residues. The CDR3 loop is CASSSPRSSGSYEQYF. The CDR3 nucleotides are TGTGCCAGCAGTTCCCCTAGAAGTAGCGGGAGTTACGAGCAGTACTTC.

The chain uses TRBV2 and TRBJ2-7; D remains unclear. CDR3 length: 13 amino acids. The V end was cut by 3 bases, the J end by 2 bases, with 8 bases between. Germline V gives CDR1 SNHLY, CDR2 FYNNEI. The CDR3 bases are TGTGCCAGCAGTGATGGGAATACCTACGAGCAGTACTTC. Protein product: CASSDGNTYEQYF.

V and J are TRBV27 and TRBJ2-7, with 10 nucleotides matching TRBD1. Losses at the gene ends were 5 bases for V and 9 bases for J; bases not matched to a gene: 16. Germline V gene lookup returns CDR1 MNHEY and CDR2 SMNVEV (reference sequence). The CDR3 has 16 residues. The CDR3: CASSPLTGTGALRQYF. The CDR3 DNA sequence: TGTGCCAGCAGTCCCCTTACCGGGACAGGGGCCCTGCGGCAGTACTTC.

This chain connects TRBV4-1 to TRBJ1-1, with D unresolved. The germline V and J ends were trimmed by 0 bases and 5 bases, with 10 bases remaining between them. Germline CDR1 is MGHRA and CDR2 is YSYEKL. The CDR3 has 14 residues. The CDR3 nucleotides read TGCGCCAGCAGCCAAGATCCGGGGTGGACTGAAGCTTTCTTT. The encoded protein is CASSQDPGWTEAFF.

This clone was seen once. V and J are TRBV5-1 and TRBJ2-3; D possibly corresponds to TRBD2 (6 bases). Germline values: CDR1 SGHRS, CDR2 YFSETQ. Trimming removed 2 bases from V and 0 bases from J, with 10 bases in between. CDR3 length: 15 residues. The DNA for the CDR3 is TGCGCCAGCAGCTTTAGCGGTTTTAGCACAGATACGCAGTATTTT. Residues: CASSFSGFSTDTQYF.

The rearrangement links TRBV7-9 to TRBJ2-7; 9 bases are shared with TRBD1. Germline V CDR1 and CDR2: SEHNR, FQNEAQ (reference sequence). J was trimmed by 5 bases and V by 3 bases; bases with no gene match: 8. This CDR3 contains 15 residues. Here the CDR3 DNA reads TGTGCCAGCAGCTTGGGACAGGGAGGTTTAGACGAGCAGTACTTC. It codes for CASSLGQGGLDEQYF.

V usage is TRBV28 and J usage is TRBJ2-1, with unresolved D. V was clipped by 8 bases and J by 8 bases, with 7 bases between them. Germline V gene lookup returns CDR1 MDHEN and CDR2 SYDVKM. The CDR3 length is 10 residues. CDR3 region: CASFGYEQFF. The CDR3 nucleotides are TGTGCCAGCTTCGGTTATGAGCAGTTCTTC. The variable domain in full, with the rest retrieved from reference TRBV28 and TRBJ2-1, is DVKVTQSSRYLVKRTGEKVFLECVQDMDHENMFWYRQDPGLGLRLIYFSYDVKMKEKGDIPEGYSVSREKKERFSLILESASTNQTSMYLCASFGYEQFFGPGTRLTVL.

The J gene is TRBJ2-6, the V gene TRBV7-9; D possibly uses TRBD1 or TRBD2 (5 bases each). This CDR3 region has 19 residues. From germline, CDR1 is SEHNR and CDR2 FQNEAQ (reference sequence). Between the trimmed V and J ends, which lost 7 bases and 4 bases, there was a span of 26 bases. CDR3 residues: CASTGAVVSDRYGANVLTF. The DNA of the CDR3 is TGTGCCAGCACCGGGGCAGTCGTCTCGGATCGGTACGGGGCCAACGTCCTGACTTTC.

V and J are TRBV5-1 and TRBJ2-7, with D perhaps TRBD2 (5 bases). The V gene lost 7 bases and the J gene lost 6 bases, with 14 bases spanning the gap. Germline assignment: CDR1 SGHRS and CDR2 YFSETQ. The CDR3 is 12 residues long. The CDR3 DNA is TGCGCCAGCTCTACTTACGGGGTCGAGCAGTACTTC. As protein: CASSTYGVEQYF.

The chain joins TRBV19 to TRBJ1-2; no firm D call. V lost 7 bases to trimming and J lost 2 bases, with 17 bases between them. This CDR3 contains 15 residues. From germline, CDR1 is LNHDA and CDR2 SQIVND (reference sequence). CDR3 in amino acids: CASIDPARSNYGYTF. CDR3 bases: TGTGCCAGTATCGATCCGGCACGATCGAACTATGGCTACACCTTC.

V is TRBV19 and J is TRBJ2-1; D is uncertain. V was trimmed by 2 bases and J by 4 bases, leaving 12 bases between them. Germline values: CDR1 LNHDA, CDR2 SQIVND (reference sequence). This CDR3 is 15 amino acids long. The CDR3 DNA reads TGTGCCAGTAGTATATTCCGGAACCCTTACAATGAGCAGTTCTTC. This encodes CASSIFRNPYNEQFF.

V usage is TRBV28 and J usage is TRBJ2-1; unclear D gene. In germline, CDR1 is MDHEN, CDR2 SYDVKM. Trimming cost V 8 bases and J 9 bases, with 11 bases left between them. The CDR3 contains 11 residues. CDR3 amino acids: CASSSFTEQFF. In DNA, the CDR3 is TGTGCCAGCTCATCGTTCACTGAGCAGTTCTTC.

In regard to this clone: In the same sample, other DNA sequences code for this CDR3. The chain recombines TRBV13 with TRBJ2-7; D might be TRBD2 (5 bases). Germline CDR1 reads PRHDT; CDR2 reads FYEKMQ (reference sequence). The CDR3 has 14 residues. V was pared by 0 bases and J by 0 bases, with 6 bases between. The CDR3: CASSLGGSSYEQYF. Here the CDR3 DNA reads TGTGCCAGCAGCTTAGGTGGGAGCTCCTACGAGCAGTACTTC.

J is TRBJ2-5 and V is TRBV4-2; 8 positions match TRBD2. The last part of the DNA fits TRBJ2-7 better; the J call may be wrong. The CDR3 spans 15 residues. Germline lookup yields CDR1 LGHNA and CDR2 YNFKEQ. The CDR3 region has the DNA TGTGCCAGCAGCCAAGAAGGGACTAGATACTACGAGCAGTACTTC. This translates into CASSQEGTRYYEQYF.

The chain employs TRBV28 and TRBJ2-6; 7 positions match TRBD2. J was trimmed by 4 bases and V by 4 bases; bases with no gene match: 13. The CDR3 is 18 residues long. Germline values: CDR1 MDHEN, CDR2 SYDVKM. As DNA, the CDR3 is TGTGCCAGCAGTTCAGACCTAGCGGCACTCCGCGGGGCCAACGTCCTGACTTTC. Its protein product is CASSSDLAALRGANVLTF.

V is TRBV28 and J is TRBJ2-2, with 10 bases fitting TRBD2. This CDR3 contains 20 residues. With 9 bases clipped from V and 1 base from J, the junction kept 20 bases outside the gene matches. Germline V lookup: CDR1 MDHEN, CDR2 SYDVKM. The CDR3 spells CASRPLGGLAGVGNTGELFF. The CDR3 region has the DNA TGTGCCAGTAGACCACTTGGGGGTCTAGCGGGAGTGGGGAACACCGGGGAGCTGTTTTTT.

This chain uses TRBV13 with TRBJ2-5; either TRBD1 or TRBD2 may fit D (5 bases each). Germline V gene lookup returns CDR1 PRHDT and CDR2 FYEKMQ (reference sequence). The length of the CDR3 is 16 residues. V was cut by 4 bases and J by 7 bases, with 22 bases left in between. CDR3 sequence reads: CASSSAERDLPGTQYF. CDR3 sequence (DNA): TGTGCCAGCAGCTCCGCAGAAAGGGACCTCCCCGGGACCCAGTACTTC. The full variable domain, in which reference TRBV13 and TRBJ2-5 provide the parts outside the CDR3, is AAGVIQSPRHLIKEKRETATLKCYPIPRHDTVYWYQQGPGQDPQFLISFYEKMQSDKGSIPDRFSAQQFSDYHSELNMSSLELGDSALYFCASSSAERDLPGTQYFGPGTRLLVL.

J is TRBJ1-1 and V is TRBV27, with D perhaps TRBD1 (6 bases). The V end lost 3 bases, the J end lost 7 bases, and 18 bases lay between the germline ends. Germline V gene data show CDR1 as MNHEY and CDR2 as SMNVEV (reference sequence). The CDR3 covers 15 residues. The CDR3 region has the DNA TGTGCCAGCAGTTTTTCGACAGGTTCACCTTTTGAAGCTTTCTTT. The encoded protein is CASSFSTGSPFEAFF.